This record looks at one T cell receptor (beta chain) sequence and its context. The data are from a study of T cell repertoires in cytomegalovirus infection. V lost 2 bases to trimming and J lost 3 bases; unmatched junction nucleotides: 10. This CDR3 has 16 residues. In germline, CDR1 is MNHEY, CDR2 SVGEGT. Each CDR3 protein is one row after TCRdb ran MiXCR on the reads. This table has more than 150,000 distinct CDR3 sequences, 28% appearing once. V is TRBV6-2 or TRBV6-3 and J is TRBJ2-7; 7 nucleotides line up with TRBD1. The sequencing input was PBMCs. The receptor was derived from a human donor in good health (CMV status not recorded). Some clones in this sample may be carry-over from other donors' samples. The CDR3 spells CASSYPFGTAFYEQYF. DNA of the CDR3: TGTGCCAGCAGTTACCCTTTCGGGACAGCCTTCTACGAGCAGTACTTC.